Following are 11 T cell receptor beta chains from one sample sequenced in a study of CD8+ T cells in alopecia areata. RNA, once extracted, was reverse transcribed into cDNA for use as the sequencing template. This table comes from immunoSEQ multiplex PCR, and its TCRdb copy is limited to in-frame clones, with some not included. Of about 150,000 clones listed, roughly 50% are singletons. Specimen: CD4+ T cells sorted from blood. These receptors all come from a human donor in good health.

The V gene is TRBV14, the J gene TRBJ2-7; no clear D. V was pared by 1 base and J by 3 bases, with 4 bases between. The length of the CDR3 is 12 residues. The germline V gene encodes CDR1 SGHDN and CDR2 FVKESK. The CDR3 nucleotides read TGTGCCAGCAGCCAAGTTAACTACGAGCAGTACTTC. It specifies CASSQVNYEQYF.

The chain uses TRBV5-4 and TRBJ2-5; perhaps TRBD1 as D (5 bases). CDR3 size: 16 residues. Per the germline V gene, CDR1 is SGHNT and CDR2 is YYREEE (reference sequence). The germline V and J ends were trimmed by 1 base and 0 bases, with 13 bases remaining between them. This CDR3 reads CASSLYRNRHQETQYF. In DNA form, the CDR3 reads TGTGCCAGCAGCTTGTACAGGAACAGGCACCAAGAGACCCAGTACTTC.

This clone has a handful of counts. This rearrangement joins TRBV28 to TRBJ1-2; D call uncertain. V shed 6 bases and J shed 8 bases, with 10 bases lying between them. This CDR3 is 11 amino acids long. The germline V gene encodes CDR1 MDHEN and CDR2 SYDVKM. The CDR3 DNA reads as TGTGCCAGCAGCTACCTAAGGGGCTACACCTTC. It codes for CASSYLRGYTF.

CDR3 sequence: CASSLLDFQETQYF. DNA for the CDR3: TGCGCCAGCAGCTTATTGGACTTCCAAGAGACCCAGTACTTC. This chain links TRBV4-1 with TRBJ2-5, with a possible D match to TRBD2 (5 bases). Trimming took off 5 bases at V and 1 base at J, with 11 bases between the two ends. CDR1 MGHRA and CDR2 YSYEKL come from the germline V gene. The CDR3 has 14 residues.

The J gene is TRBJ1-1, the V gene TRBV7-2, with D hard to call. Trimming shortened V by 8 bases and J by 1 base, and 14 bases separated the two germline ends. Germline V CDR1 and CDR2: SGHTA, FQGNSA. CDR3 length equals 14 residues. CDR3 nucleotides: TGTGCCAGCGGTCAACCTGGCGGGAACACTGAAGCTTTCTTT. Translation: CASGQPGGNTEAFF.

This clone occurred a few times. V gene TRBV6-1 combines with J gene TRBJ2-3; tentatively, D is TRBD1 (6 bases). V dropped 6 bases and J dropped 0 bases, with 7 bases sitting between them. Germline CDR1 is MNHNS and CDR2 is SASEGT. The CDR3 covers 13 residues. CDR3 DNA sequence: TGTGCCAGCAGGAGGGGGAGCACAGATACGCAGTATTTT. Its translation is CASRRGSTDTQYF.

This clone was detected a few times. V and J are TRBV14 and TRBJ2-1, with D hard to call. The germline gives CDR1 SGHDN, CDR2 FVKESK. The ends were cut back, 4 bases at V and 6 bases at J, with 13 bases in the middle. The CDR3 is 14 amino acids. CDR3 in DNA: TGTGCCAGCAGCCCGAGCCTAGTATCCAATGAGCAGTTCTTC. Its translation is CASSPSLVSNEQFF.

This chain uses TRBV18 with TRBJ1-2; perhaps TRBD1 as D (6 bases). Trimming took 0 bases from V and 4 from J, leaving 15 bases between them. This CDR3 has 16 amino acids. Per the germline V gene, CDR1 is KGHSH and CDR2 is LQKENI. CDR3 protein: CASSPPGFQGSYGYTF. CDR3 nucleotide sequence: TGTGCCAGCTCACCACCGGGATTTCAGGGGTCCTATGGCTACACCTTC.

The V call is TRBV7-9, the J call TRBJ2-4, with D unclear. Trimming cost V 8 bases and J 0 bases, with 8 bases left between them. Looked up from germline, CDR1 is SEHNR and CDR2 is FQNEAQ (reference sequence). The CDR3 runs to 13 residues. In DNA, the CDR3 is TGTGCCAGCGAGTATGTAGCCAAAAACATTCAGTACTTC. It is translated as CASEYVAKNIQYF. Looking up the rest from reference TRBV7-9 and TRBJ2-4 gives the full variable domain: DTGVSQNPRHKITKRGQNVTFRCDPISEHNRLYWYRQTLGQGPEFLTYFQNEAQLEKSRLLSDRFSAERPKGSFSTLEIQRTEQGDSAMYLCASEYVAKNIQYFGAGTRLSVL.

The V and J genes are TRBV6-5 and TRBJ2-5; D unclear. The germline CDR1 and CDR2 sequences are MNHEY and SVGAGI. V lost 0 bases, J lost 7 bases, and 15 bases lay in between. The CDR3 loop spans 15 amino acids. DNA for the CDR3: TGTGCCAGCAGTTACTCGGGTCCTTATGCAGGGACCCAGTACTTC. Translating it yields CASSYSGPYAGTQYF.

The chain couples TRBV4-2 to TRBJ2-5, with D unresolved. Deletions cut 0 bases from V and 5 bases from J, with 4 bases between. The V gene's germline CDR1 is LGHNA and CDR2 YNFKEQ. This CDR3 has 12 amino acids. In DNA form, the CDR3 reads TGTGCCAGCAGCCAAGAGGGCGAGACCCAGTACTTC. Its translation is CASSQEGETQYF.